This T cell receptor (beta chain) was captured in a study of shared clonotypes between healthy human individuals. Study-wide findings and caveats: Clonotypes shared by all four donors outscored non-shared clonotypes in generation probability.

V lost 4 bases and J lost 3, with 16 bases in between. Per the germline V gene, CDR1 is SGDLS and CDR2 is YYNGEE. The CDR3 has 15 amino acids. Clones were sequenced by immunoSEQ multiplex PCR, and TCRdb holds only the in-frame ones, with some missing. The sample has 2 million to 3 million clones; around nine tenths are singletons. This clone was counted only a few times. What it binds is unknown. A split of CD4+ cells into CD45RA+ naive and CD45RA-negative memory subsets was performed. V and J are TRBV9 and TRBJ1-1; D is possibly TRBD1 (5 bases). The TCR comes from a man in his late teens or twenties in good health. The sequencing sample was made of naive CD4+ T cells sorted from blood. As to subset: CD45RA+ positively selected. The CDR3: CASSPRKGPHTEAFF. Here the CDR3 DNA reads TGTGCCAGCAGCCCCAGAAAGGGGCCTCACACTGAAGCTTTCTTT.